This TCR beta chain was identified during a study of identifying expanded T cells in peripheral blood. Regarding the study as a whole: Variance in clone template counts between approximately two-week samples significantly increased with total template count across all healthy donors. Technical replicates showed around 1.1 changed clones; two weeks approximately 16; four weeks 19.

Notes on this clone: Its matching antigen is unknown. Other DNA sequences within the sample encode an identical CDR3.

Collection occurred without any documented infections or immune events in donors. The CDR3 covers 18 residues. The germline CDR1 and CDR2 sequences are SGHNT and YENEEA. Trimming cost V 0 bases and J 1 base, with 16 bases left between them. Only in-frame clones appear in the TCRdb table, and some are missing; sequencing was by immunoSEQ multiplex PCR. Among some 77,000 clones listed, more than 75% were seen once. Material: blood. The J gene is TRBJ2-1, the V gene TRBV11-3, with D perhaps being TRBD1 or TRBD2 (7 bases each). This TCR came from a person aged 18-70 years in good health. Here the CDR3 DNA reads TGTGCCAGCAGCTTAGACCAGGGGGGGACCTCATCCTACAATGAGCAGTTCTTC. Translating it yields CASSLDQGGTSSYNEQFF.